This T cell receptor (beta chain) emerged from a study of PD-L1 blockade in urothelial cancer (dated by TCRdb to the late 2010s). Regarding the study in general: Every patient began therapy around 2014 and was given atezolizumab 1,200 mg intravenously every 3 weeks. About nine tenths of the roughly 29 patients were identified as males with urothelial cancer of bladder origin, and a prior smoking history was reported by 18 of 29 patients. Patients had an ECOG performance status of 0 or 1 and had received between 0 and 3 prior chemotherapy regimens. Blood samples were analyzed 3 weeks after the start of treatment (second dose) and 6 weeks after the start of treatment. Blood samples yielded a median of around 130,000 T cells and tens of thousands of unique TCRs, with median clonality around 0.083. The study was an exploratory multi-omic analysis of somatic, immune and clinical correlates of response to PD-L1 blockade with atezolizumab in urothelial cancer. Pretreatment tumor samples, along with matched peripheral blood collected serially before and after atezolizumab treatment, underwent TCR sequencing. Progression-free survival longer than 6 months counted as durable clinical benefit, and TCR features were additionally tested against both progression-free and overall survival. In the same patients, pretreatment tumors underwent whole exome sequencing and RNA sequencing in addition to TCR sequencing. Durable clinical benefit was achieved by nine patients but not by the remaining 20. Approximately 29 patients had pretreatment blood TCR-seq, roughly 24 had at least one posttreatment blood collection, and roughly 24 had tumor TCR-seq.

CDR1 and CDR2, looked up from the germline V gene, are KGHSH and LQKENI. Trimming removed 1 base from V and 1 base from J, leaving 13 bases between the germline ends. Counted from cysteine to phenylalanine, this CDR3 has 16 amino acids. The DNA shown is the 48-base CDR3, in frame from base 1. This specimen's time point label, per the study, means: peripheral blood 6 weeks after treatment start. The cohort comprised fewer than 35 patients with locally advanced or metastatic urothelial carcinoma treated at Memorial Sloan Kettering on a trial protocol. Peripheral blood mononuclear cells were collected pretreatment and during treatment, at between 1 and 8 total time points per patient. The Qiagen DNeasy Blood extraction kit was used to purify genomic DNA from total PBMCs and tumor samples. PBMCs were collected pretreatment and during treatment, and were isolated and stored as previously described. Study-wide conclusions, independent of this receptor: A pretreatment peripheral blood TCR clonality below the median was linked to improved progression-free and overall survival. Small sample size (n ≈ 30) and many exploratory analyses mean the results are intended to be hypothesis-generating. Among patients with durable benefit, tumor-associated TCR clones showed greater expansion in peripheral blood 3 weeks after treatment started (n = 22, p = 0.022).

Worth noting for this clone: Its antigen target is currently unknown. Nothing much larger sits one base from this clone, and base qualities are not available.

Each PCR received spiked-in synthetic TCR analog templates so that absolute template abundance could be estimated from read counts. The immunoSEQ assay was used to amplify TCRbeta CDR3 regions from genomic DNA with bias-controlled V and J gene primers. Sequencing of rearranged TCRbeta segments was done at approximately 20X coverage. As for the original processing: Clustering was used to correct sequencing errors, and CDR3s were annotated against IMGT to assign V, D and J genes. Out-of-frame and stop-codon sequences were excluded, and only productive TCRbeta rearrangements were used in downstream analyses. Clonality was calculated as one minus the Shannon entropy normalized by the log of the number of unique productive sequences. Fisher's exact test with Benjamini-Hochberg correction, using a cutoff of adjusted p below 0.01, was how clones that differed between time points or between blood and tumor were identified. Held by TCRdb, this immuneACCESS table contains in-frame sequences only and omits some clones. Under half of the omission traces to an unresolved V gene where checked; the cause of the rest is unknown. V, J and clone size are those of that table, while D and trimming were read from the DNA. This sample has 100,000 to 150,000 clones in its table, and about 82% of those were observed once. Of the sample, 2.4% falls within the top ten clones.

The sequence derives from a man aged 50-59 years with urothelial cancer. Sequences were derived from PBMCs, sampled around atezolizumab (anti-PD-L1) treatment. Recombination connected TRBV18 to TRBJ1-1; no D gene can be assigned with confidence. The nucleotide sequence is TGTGCCAGCTCACCACTTGGAGGAGGAACGAACACTGAAGCTTTCTTT. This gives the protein CASSPLGGGTNTEAFF.